The clone carrying this T cell receptor (beta chain) was seen just once. Antigen: not known. This entry comes from a study of T cells after posttransplantation cyclophosphamide. Study-level results: Donor CD8+ memory clones often dominated recipient blood repertoires at later times.

Produced via immunoSEQ multiplex PCR; TCRdb's table is partial and in-frame only. This sample carries about 6,400 clones, around 98% of them seen once, and the ten largest clones take just over 0.5%. This related bone marrow graft donor gave peripheral blood on the day of marrow donation. This clonotype was obtained from a woman aged 25 to 39 in good health and a related stem cell transplant donor. The sample taken for sequencing was naive CD8+ T cells sorted from PBMCs.

The CDR3 is CASRPLAGGFTNEQFF. CDR3 in DNA: TGTGCCAGCAGACCTTTAGCGGGGGGGTTTACAAATGAGCAGTTCTTC. The chain couples TRBV27 to TRBJ2-1, with 11 bases fitting TRBD2. Germline V gene data show CDR1 as MNHEY and CDR2 as SMNVEV (reference sequence). V gave up 6 bases and J gave up 7 bases; unmatched junction bases: 11. This CDR3 is built from 16 residues.